Reported below is one T cell receptor (beta chain). What it binds is not known. The junction departs from germline at one end; a sequencing error may be responsible. The CDR3 spans 16 residues. Germline CDR1 is MNHEY and CDR2 is SVGEGT. These data originate in a study of blood T cells in healthy people across ages. Sample-barcoded 5' priming and a J-beta primer mix drove a second PCR of about 6 to 12 cycles. TCRdb independently ran MiXCR on the 5' RACE reads; one entry per CDR3 protein. The repertoire has about 670,000 distinct CDR3 sequences, roughly half of them found once; the top ten carry roughly 13%. The study's findings and limits: In these data, TCR beta diversity tracked strongly with naive T cell percentage.

V gene TRBV6-2 or TRBV6-3 combines with J gene TRBJ2-3; TRBD2 aligns across 10 bases. Sequenced sample: blood. This receptor was obtained from a woman older than 75 in good health. The CDR3 loop is CASSPRPTSGADAQYF. The CDR3 nucleotides are TGTGCCAGCAGCCCCAGACCCACTAGCGGGGCAGATGCGCAGTATTTT.